This passage covers 29 T cell receptor beta chains from one sample sequenced in a study of blood T cell repertoires in COVID-19. Assay: immunoSEQ multiplex PCR; the TCRdb copy retains only in-frame clones and omits some. The table includes about 190,000 clones, more than 75% detected once. The sequencing input was peripheral blood. The receptors stem from a woman aged 60-70 years with COVID-19, enrolled during active disease.

This rearrangement joins TRBV27 to TRBJ1-1; possibly TRBD1 for D (5 bases). CDR1 is MNHEY and CDR2 is SMNVEV in the germline V gene (reference sequence). The CDR3 loop spans 16 amino acids. V dropped 8 bases and J dropped 0 bases, with 19 bases sitting between them. DNA for the CDR3: TGTGCCAGCCAGACAGTCCCCTCGAGCTTGAACACTGAAGCTTTCTTT. Translating gives CASQTVPSSLNTEAFF.

The rearrangement joins TRBV7-9 to TRBJ1-2, with D possibly being TRBD1 (5 bases). Germline CDR1 and CDR2: SEHNR and FQNEAQ (reference sequence). Trimming shortened V by 1 base and J by 5 bases, and 11 bases separated the two germline ends. The CDR3 spans 14 residues. The CDR3 DNA sequence: TGTGCCAGCAGCTTAGGGCAGGGAAGATATGGCTACACCTTC. Protein product: CASSLGQGRYGYTF.

The chain recombines TRBV28 with TRBJ1-1; TRBD1 is a possible D gene (6 bases). CDR1 is MDHEN and CDR2 is SYDVKM in the germline V gene. The CDR3 loop spans 15 amino acids. V was pared by 3 bases and J by 0 bases, with 11 bases between. CDR3 sequence: CASSLGGQMNTEAFF. In DNA, the CDR3 is TGTGCCAGCAGTTTGGGGGGGCAGATGAACACTGAAGCTTTCTTT.

This clone was found a few times. The chain joins TRBV5-4 to TRBJ1-2; TRBD1 might be the D (6 bases). V gave up 0 bases and J gave up 0 bases, with 9 bases separating them. The germline V gene encodes CDR1 SGHNT and CDR2 YYREEE (reference sequence). This CDR3 is 15 amino acids long. The CDR3 region is CASSLGTASNYGYTF. DNA of the CDR3: TGTGCCAGCAGCTTGGGGACAGCCTCTAACTATGGCTACACCTTC.

This sequence joins TRBV27 and TRBJ2-7; D ambiguous. Trimming took 5 bases from V and 3 from J, leaving 14 bases between them. CDR1 is MNHEY, CDR2 SMNVEV, per germline (reference sequence). This CDR3 comprises 14 residues. The DNA for the CDR3 is TGTGCCAGCAGTCTCTCCCCGACAAGCTACGAGCAGTACGTC. Its translation is CASSLSPTSYEQYV.

V usage is TRBV14 and J usage is TRBJ2-7, with a possible D match to TRBD1 (6 bases). Trimming left V 3 bases short and J 8 bases short, with 17 bases between. Germline CDR1 reads SGHDN; CDR2 reads FVKESK. The CDR3 has 14 residues. The CDR3 coding sequence is TGTGCCAGCAGCCAGACTTGGACAGATAGAAAGCAGTACTTC. It yields the protein CASSQTWTDRKQYF.

This clone was counted between two and nine times. The same CDR3 can be traced to other DNA sequences in this sample. The V gene is TRBV6-5, the J gene TRBJ1-2, with 7 bases lining up with TRBD1. Germline trimming cut 0 bases from V and 8 bases from J; bases unmatched to any gene: 3. The CDR3 extends over 13 amino acids. Germline V lookup: CDR1 MNHEY, CDR2 SVGAGI. The CDR3 sequence: CASSYSTGSGYTF. The CDR3 nucleotides are TGTGCCAGCAGTTACTCGACAGGGTCAGGCTACACCTTC.

The V call is TRBV5-1, the J call TRBJ2-6, with D maybe TRBD1 (6 bases). CDR1 is SGHRS, CDR2 YFSETQ, per germline. The CDR3 has 16 residues. V lost 5 bases and J lost 0, with 12 bases in between. DNA of the CDR3: TGCGCCAGCAGACTTACAGGGACCTCTGGGGCCAACGTCCTGACTTTC. It encodes CASRLTGTSGANVLTF.

The V gene is TRBV11-2, the J gene TRBJ1-6; D is undetermined. The CDR3 sequence is 14 residues long. V was pared by 3 bases and J by 6 bases, with 9 bases between. Germline CDR1 reads SGHAT; CDR2 reads FQNNGV. The DNA for the CDR3 is TGTGCCAGCAGCTTTGCCACAATTAATTCACCCCTCCACTTT. It is translated as CASSFATINSPLHF.

This rearrangement joins TRBV6-4 to TRBJ1-5; D perhaps matches TRBD1 (5 bases). The CDR3 spans 14 residues. Germline CDR1 reads MRHNA; CDR2 reads SNTAGT. Trimming removed 4 bases at V and 6 bases at J, with 13 bases between. The CDR3 here is CASSVRGGGQPQHF. DNA of the CDR3: TGTGCCAGCAGTGTTCGGGGGGGAGGTCAGCCCCAGCATTTT.

This clone was seen once. This chain joins TRBV28 and TRBJ2-5; weak D call: TRBD2 (6 bases). Looked up from germline, CDR1 is MDHEN and CDR2 is SYDVKM. V lost 6 bases, J lost 4 bases, and 15 bases lay in between. This CDR3 spans 14 amino acids. The CDR3 region is CASRSPGRRETQYF. The CDR3, as DNA: TGTGCCAGCAGATCTCCAGGGAGGAGAGAGACCCAGTACTTC.

The chain uses TRBV2 and TRBJ1-4; D possibly corresponds to TRBD1 (5 bases). Trimming took 7 bases from V and 4 from J, leaving 7 bases between them. The V gene's germline CDR1 is SNHLY and CDR2 FYNNEI. The CDR3 totals 12 residues. The CDR3 reads CASTGLNEKLFF. CDR3 nucleotides: TGTGCCAGCACGGGACTTAATGAAAAACTGTTTTTT.

This clone has a single count. V and J are TRBV13 and TRBJ2-7; a possible D gene is TRBD2 (6 bases). This CDR3 spans 14 amino acids. Germline V gene lookup returns CDR1 PRHDT and CDR2 FYEKMQ (reference sequence). V gave up 0 bases and J gave up 5 bases, with 11 bases separating them. The CDR3 DNA follows: TGTGCCAGCAGCTTAGGCACCAGGGAGGACGAGCAGTACTTC. This encodes CASSLGTREDEQYF.

The chain joins TRBV7-8 to TRBJ2-3; D is possibly TRBD2 (5 bases). The germline V gene encodes CDR1 SGHVS and CDR2 FQNEAQ. Deletions cut 5 bases from V and 0 bases from J, with 9 bases between. The CDR3 covers 14 residues. CDR3 in DNA: TGTGCCAGCAGCCTAGGGAGTAGCACAGATACGCAGTATTTT. This gives the protein CASSLGSSTDTQYF. The whole variable domain, remainder taken from reference TRBV7-8 and TRBJ2-3, is GAGVSQSPRYKVAKRGQDVALRCDPISGHVSLFWYQQALGQGPEFLTYFQNEAQLDKSGLPSDRFFAERPEGSVSTLKIQRTQQEDSAVYLCASSLGSSTDTQYFGPGTRLTVL.

This CDR3 reads CASSLVANTEAFF. The CDR3 DNA reads as TGTGCCAGCAGTTTAGTGGCGAACACTGAAGCTTTCTTT. The chain combines TRBV27 with TRBJ1-1; D unclear. The length of the CDR3 is 13 residues. Germline CDR1 and CDR2: MNHEY and SMNVEV (reference sequence). Trimming removed 2 bases from V and 1 base from J, with 5 bases in between.

J is TRBJ1-6 and V is TRBV6-4; D possibly corresponds to TRBD1 (5 bases). The CDR3 is 13 residues long. CDR1 and CDR2 (germline): MRHNA, SNTAGT. V was shortened by 4 bases and J by 6 bases, with 7 bases between the two germline ends. The CDR3 sequence is CASSVQGNSPLHF. The CDR3 DNA reads as TGTGCCAGCAGTGTTCAGGGTAATTCACCCCTCCACTTT.

The chain links TRBV13 to TRBJ2-7, with D possibly matching TRBD2 (5 bases). This CDR3 is built from 14 residues. The V end was cut by 0 bases, the J end by 1 base, with 7 bases between. Germline CDR1 PRHDT, CDR2 FYEKMQ (reference sequence). The CDR3 coding sequence is TGTGCCAGCAGCTTAGGCCTAGCATCCTACGAGCAGTACTTC. It is translated as CASSLGLASYEQYF.

The chain carries TRBV29-1 and TRBJ1-1; a possible D gene is TRBD1 (5 bases). From germline, CDR1 is SQVTM and CDR2 ANQGSEA. The length of the CDR3 is 13 residues. Trimming pared 7 bases from V and 5 bases from J, leaving 17 bases between. CDR3 sequence reads: CSGGAPKGTEAFF. The CDR3 region has the DNA TGCAGCGGCGGGGCCCCAAAAGGGACTGAAGCTTTCTTT.

This rearrangement joins TRBV18 to TRBJ2-3; maybe TRBD2 (6 bases). Looked up from germline, CDR1 is KGHSH and CDR2 is LQKENI. V lost 6 bases to trimming and J lost 0 bases, with 13 bases between them. The CDR3 spans 15 residues. The CDR3 sequence: CASSPTAGSTDTQYF. The CDR3 nucleotides read TGTGCCAGCTCGCCCACGGCGGGGAGCACAGATACGCAGTATTTT.

The chain recombines TRBV28 with TRBJ2-7; 9 nucleotides match TRBD2. After removal of 6 bases from V and 3 bases from J, the junction contained 6 bases not matched to a gene. Looked up from germline, CDR1 is MDHEN and CDR2 is SYDVKM. The CDR3 covers 14 residues. The CDR3 coding sequence is TGTGCCAGCAGGAAGCGGGGGGCTAGCTACGAGCAGTACGTC. Translated, it gives CASRKRGASYEQYV.

The chain carries TRBV6-5 and TRBJ2-5; 10 nucleotides line up with TRBD1. The germline V gene encodes CDR1 MNHEY and CDR2 SVGAGI. The CDR3 extends over 13 amino acids. V shed 6 bases, J shed 2 bases, and the junction held 0 bases outside the gene matches. CDR3 in DNA: TGTGCCAGCAGGGACAGGGGGCAAGAGACCCAGTACTTC. This gives the protein CASRDRGQETQYF.

This clone occurred a few times. The chain combines TRBV6-6 with TRBJ2-1, with 12 bases aligning to TRBD1. The germline V gene has CDR1 MNHNY and CDR2 SVGAGI (reference sequence). The CDR3 covers 15 residues. The V gene end was trimmed by 7 bases and the J gene end by 8 bases; junction bases not matched to a gene: 9. The CDR3 sequence: CASKRGTGGIDEQFF. CDR3 coding DNA: TGTGCCAGCAAAAGAGGGACAGGGGGCATAGATGAGCAGTTCTTC.

V and J are TRBV7-2 and TRBJ2-7, with D unresolved. The germline V gene encodes CDR1 SGHTA and CDR2 FQGNSA. Trimming left V 4 bases short and J 5 bases short, with 12 bases between. The CDR3 spans 13 residues. The CDR3: CASSSQLGDEQYF. The CDR3, as DNA: TGTGCCAGCAGCTCCCAACTCGGAGACGAGCAGTACTTC.

This rearrangement joins TRBV7-9 to TRBJ1-2; D perhaps matches TRBD1 (6 bases). V lost 5 bases to trimming and J lost 2 bases, with 12 bases between them. This CDR3 is 14 amino acids long. Per the germline V gene, CDR1 is SEHNR and CDR2 is FQNEAQ (reference sequence). DNA for the CDR3: TGTGCCAGCAGCCACAGGGCTTTGAACTATGGCTACACCTTC. Translating gives CASSHRALNYGYTF. Looking up the rest from reference TRBV7-9 and TRBJ1-2 gives the full variable domain: DTGVSQNPRHKITKRGQNVTFRCDPISEHNRLYWYRQTLGQGPEFLTYFQNEAQLEKSRLLSDRFSAERPKGSFSTLEIQRTEQGDSAMYLCASSHRALNYGYTFGSGTRLTVV.

The chain couples TRBV7-2 to TRBJ2-7; the match to TRBD2 covers 9 bases. The germline CDR1 and CDR2 sequences are SGHTA and FQGNSA. The CDR3 runs 15 residues. The trim removed 7 bases at V and 0 bases at J, leaving 7 bases unmatched. The CDR3 region is CASTPSGVSSYEQYF. CDR3 bases: TGTGCCAGCACACCTAGCGGGGTTAGCTCCTACGAGCAGTACTTC. Full variable domain (rest looked up from reference TRBV7-2 and TRBJ2-7): GAGVSQSPSNKVTEKGKDVELRCDPISGHTALYWYRQSLGQGLEFLIYFQGNSAPDKSGLPSDRFSAERTGGSVSTLTIQRTQQEDSAVYLCASTPSGVSSYEQYFGPGTRLTVT.

The chain uses TRBV5-1 and TRBJ2-1; 9 nucleotides agree with TRBD2. The J segment lost 7 bases and the V segment lost 3 bases, leaving 8 bases of the junction unmatched. Germline assignment: CDR1 SGHRS and CDR2 YFSETQ. The CDR3 sequence is 15 residues long. CDR3 sequence: CASSSLGLAGNEQFF. The CDR3 DNA follows: TGCGCCAGCAGCTCATTAGGGCTAGCGGGAAATGAGCAGTTCTTC. The full variable domain, with the rest looked up from reference TRBV5-1 and TRBJ2-1, is KAGVTQTPRYLIKTRGQQVTLSCSPISGHRSVSWYQQTPGQGLQFLFEYFSETQRNKGNFPGRFSGRQFSNSRSEMNVSTLELGDSALYLCASSSLGLAGNEQFFGPGTRLTVL.

This sequence joins TRBV28 and TRBJ2-5; D gene ambiguous. Germline V CDR1 and CDR2: MDHEN, SYDVKM. Trimming took 3 bases from V and 7 from J, leaving 9 bases between them. CDR3 length: 12 residues. The CDR3 loop reads CASSLPPGTQYF. CDR3 nucleotides: TGTGCCAGCAGTTTGCCCCCGGGGACCCAGTACTTC. The full variable domain, rest sourced from reference TRBV28 and TRBJ2-5, is DVKVTQSSRYLVKRTGEKVFLECVQDMDHENMFWYRQDPGLGLRLIYFSYDVKMKEKGDIPEGYSVSREKKERFSLILESASTNQTSMYLCASSLPPGTQYFGPGTRLLVL.

The chain joins TRBV5-1 to TRBJ2-3, with 10 nucleotides matching TRBD2. The CDR3 length is 15 residues. V shed 4 bases and J 4 bases; nucleotides not matched to a gene: 6. Looked up from germline, CDR1 is SGHRS and CDR2 is YFSETQ. CDR3 sequence (DNA): TGCGCCAGCAGCAAAGTAGCGGGAGGAGCAGATACGCAGTATTTT. Translation gives CASSKVAGGADTQYF.

This clone was seen more than once but under ten times. The V gene is TRBV6-5, the J gene TRBJ2-3; D might be TRBD2 (6 bases). The CDR3 sequence is 16 residues long. The germline CDR1 and CDR2 sequences are MNHEY and SVGAGI. The V end was cut by 2 bases, the J end by 0 bases, with 12 bases between. The CDR3 reads CASSYMRGPSTDTQYF. The CDR3 nucleotides are TGTGCCAGCAGTTACATGCGGGGTCCTAGCACAGATACGCAGTATTTT.